A single sample is the source of the 9 T cell receptor beta chains below, sequenced in a study of T cell responses to AZD1222 COVID-19 vaccine (TCRdb year 2021). What the time point label conveys for this sample: baseline before first vaccination. Library construction relied on the immunoSEQ multiplex PCR assay. Entries here come from immuneACCESS through TCRdb and include only in-frame sequences with V and J called. Some clones fail to appear in such tables; in the studies checked, an unresolved V gene covers under half of the shortfall, and the cause of the remainder is unknown. This sample holds tens of thousands of clones; about nine tenths were observed only once. The ten largest clones take up about 9.4% of the sample. The sequenced sample was peripheral blood, obtained on day 0 of AZD1222 vaccination. These receptors were obtained from an adult in good health.

The gene calls are TRBV27 and TRBJ2-5, with no clear D. Germline CDR1 reads MNHEY; CDR2 reads SMNVEV (reference sequence). The length of the CDR3 is 15 residues. The V gene lost 5 bases and the J gene lost 1 base, with 14 bases spanning the gap. CDR3 region: CASSPAYGVQETQYF. The CDR3 coding sequence is TGTGCCAGCAGTCCAGCGTATGGAGTCCAAGAGACCCAGTACTTC.

The genes are TRBV7-9 and TRBJ2-7; TRBD2 agrees at 7 bases. CDR3 length: 14 amino acids. V gave up 7 bases and J gave up 3 bases; unmatched junction bases: 9. Germline V gene data show CDR1 as SEHNR and CDR2 as FQNEAQ (reference sequence). As DNA, the CDR3 is TGTGCCAGCACCGAAGCGGGGTCCCACTACGAGCAGTACTTC. This translates into CASTEAGSHYEQYF.

J is TRBJ2-3 and V is TRBV7-2; D is possibly TRBD2 (5 bases). This CDR3 spans 15 amino acids. The V gene's germline CDR1 is SGHTA and CDR2 FQGNSA. Trimming took 2 bases from V and 3 from J, leaving 12 bases between them. This CDR3 is CASSLTNGMTDTQYF. In DNA, the CDR3 is TGTGCCAGCAGCTTAACTAACGGGATGACAGATACGCAGTATTTT.

The J gene is TRBJ1-2, the V gene TRBV3-1 (or the pseudogene TRBV3-2), with D possibly being TRBD1 (5 bases). Looked up from germline, CDR1 is LGHDT and CDR2 is YNNKEL (reference sequence). V dropped 6 bases and J dropped 7 bases, with 18 bases sitting between them. CDR3 size: 14 residues. The CDR3 loop reads CASRDMGGQAGYTF. CDR3 in DNA: TGTGCCAGCAGAGATATGGGGGGTCAGGCTGGCTACACCTTC.

The chain combines TRBV19 with TRBJ2-1; 8 nucleotides align to TRBD2. The germline V gene has CDR1 LNHDA and CDR2 SQIVND (reference sequence). The CDR3 has 15 amino acids. V was pared by 5 bases and J by 0 bases, with 3 bases of the junction left unmatched. The CDR3 spells CASSPLAGSYNEQFF. CDR3 nucleotide sequence: TGTGCCAGTAGTCCCCTAGCGGGCTCCTACAATGAGCAGTTCTTC.

This clone was detected only a few times. The chain links TRBV2 to TRBJ2-1, with 7 positions matching TRBD2. The germline V gene encodes CDR1 SNHLY and CDR2 FYNNEI. The CDR3 has 15 residues. Trimming at V came to 4 bases and at J to 0 bases, leaving 3 bases not matched to a gene. The CDR3 nucleotides read TGTGCCAGCAGTGCCGGCGGGAGCTCCTACAATGAGCAGTTCTTC. Protein: CASSAGGSSYNEQFF.

V gene TRBV7-8 combines with J gene TRBJ1-5, with TRBD1 as a possible D gene (5 bases). The length of the CDR3 is 16 residues. V was cut by 8 bases and J by 1 base, with 18 bases left in between. CDR1 and CDR2 (germline): SGHVS, FQNEAQ. Here the CDR3 reads CASGSPGPTSNQPQHF. DNA for the CDR3: TGTGCCAGCGGGTCTCCGGGACCGACAAGCAATCAGCCCCAGCATTTT.

V gene TRBV18 combines with J gene TRBJ1-1, with 10 bases that match TRBD1. V dropped 5 bases and J dropped 4; count of bases not matched to a gene: 7. The germline V gene encodes CDR1 KGHSH and CDR2 LQKENI. The CDR3 spans 15 residues. For the CDR3, the DNA is TGTGCCAGCTCAGGGGTGGGACAGGGGAGCACTGAAGCTTTCTTT. It yields the protein CASSGVGQGSTEAFF.

V gene TRBV11-2 combines with J gene TRBJ2-1, with TRBD2 matching over 10 bases. This CDR3 has 16 residues. In germline, CDR1 is SGHAT, CDR2 FQNNGV. V was pared by 4 bases and J by 7 bases, with 10 bases of the junction left unmatched. The DNA for the CDR3 is TGTGCCAGCAGCTCCTATTCTAGCGGGAGTGGGAATGAGCAGTTCTTC. It translates to CASSSYSSGSGNEQFF.